Shown below are 27 T cell receptor beta chains from a single sample sequenced in a study of shared T cell receptors in the human thymus (dated by TCRdb to 2020 to 2022). Libraries were constructed by the immunoSEQ multiplex PCR assay. This immuneACCESS table, as held by TCRdb, lists in-frame sequences with V and J called but not all clones. Of the missing ones, under half trace to an unresolved V gene in checked studies; the others have no known cause. The sample table contains about 660,000 clones; only one count was recorded for over 75% of them. The ten most abundant clones make up 0.008% to 0.011% of the sample. These same records also appear under a second study, on human thymus T cells.

Sequenced material: thymocytes. All receptors derive from a boy in the first two years of life with a congenital heart defect. Donor details come from another sample of the same person, matched by shared clones.

V is TRBV7-6 and J is TRBJ2-7, with 7 bases fitting TRBD2. This CDR3 contains 14 residues. V lost 5 bases to trimming and J lost 5 bases; unmatched junction nucleotides: 9. From germline, CDR1 is SGHVS and CDR2 FNYEAQ. Here the CDR3 reads CASSILADGNEQYF. For the CDR3, the DNA is TGTGCCAGCAGCATCCTAGCGGATGGTAACGAGCAGTACTTC.

The V gene is TRBV5-4, the J gene TRBJ2-2, with D perhaps TRBD1 (6 bases). Germline lookup yields CDR1 SGHNT and CDR2 YYREEE (reference sequence). This CDR3 is built from 15 residues. Trimming took 1 base from V and 4 from J, leaving 11 bases between them. The CDR3 protein is CASSLPGESTGELFF. The CDR3 nucleotides are TGTGCCAGCAGCTTGCCAGGGGAGTCCACCGGGGAGCTGTTTTTT.

The chain links TRBV6-5 to TRBJ2-5, with 7 bases aligning to TRBD1. Matching the DNA end better, TRBJ2-7 makes the J call doubtful. Germline assignment: CDR1 MNHEY and CDR2 SVGAGI. This CDR3 contains 14 residues. Written as DNA, the CDR3 is TGTGCCAGCGGGAAGGACAGGACACACTACGAGCAGTACTTC. Protein product: CASGKDRTHYEQYF.

V gene TRBV30 combines with J gene TRBJ2-1; no reliable D call. Germline lookup yields CDR1 GTSNPN and CDR2 SVGIG (reference sequence). This CDR3 spans 12 amino acids. V lost 2 bases to trimming and J lost 4 bases, with 6 bases between them. CDR3 DNA sequence: TGTGCCTGGAGTCCCCGGTACAATGAGCAGTTCTTC. Amino acid sequence: CAWSPRYNEQFF.

The CDR3 is CASSSLPRPSSYNEQFF. The CDR3 DNA reads TGTGCCAGCAGTTCCCTGCCCAGGCCCAGCTCCTACAATGAGCAGTTCTTC. V gene TRBV27 combines with J gene TRBJ2-1; D gene unclear. The germline V gene has CDR1 MNHEY and CDR2 SMNVEV (reference sequence). Between the trimmed V and J ends, which lost 4 bases and 0 bases, there was a span of 16 bases. The CDR3 totals 17 residues.

Remarks on this clone: Different DNA sequences within this sample yield the same CDR3. The chain uses TRBV28 and TRBJ2-1, with 9 bases that match TRBD2. Germline V gene lookup returns CDR1 MDHEN and CDR2 SYDVKM. CDR3 length equals 15 residues. Unmatched junction bases numbered 3, after V lost 2 bases and J lost 4 bases. The CDR3 sequence: CASSLTSGLYNEQFF. DNA for the CDR3: TGTGCCAGCAGTTTAACTAGCGGGCTTTACAATGAGCAGTTCTTC.

The gene calls are TRBV19 and TRBJ2-1; TRBD2 agrees at 10 bases. J lost 12 bases, V lost 0 bases, and 17 bases had no gene match. The CDR3 is 18 amino acids. The germline gives CDR1 LNHDA, CDR2 SQIVND (reference sequence). CDR3 region: CASSIDPNKREGIWMQFF. CDR3 coding DNA: TGTGCCAGTAGTATAGACCCAAATAAGCGGGAGGGAATTTGGATGCAGTTCTTC.

This sequence joins TRBV19 and TRBJ2-7; D is ambiguous. Germline values: CDR1 LNHDA, CDR2 SQIVND (reference sequence). Trimming cost V 2 bases and J 3 bases, with 5 bases left between them. This CDR3 has 12 amino acids. The CDR3 is CASSINNYEQYF. In DNA form, the CDR3 reads TGTGCCAGTAGTATAAACAACTACGAGCAGTACTTC.

J is TRBJ2-7 and V is TRBV7-9; 8 bases fit TRBD1. The CDR3 is made up of 14 amino acids. Germline loops: CDR1 SEHNR, CDR2 FQNEAQ (reference sequence). V was pared by 4 bases and J by 2 bases, with 4 bases of the junction left unmatched. The CDR3 sequence is CASSSGQGTYEQYF. CDR3 DNA sequence: TGTGCCAGCAGCTCCGGACAGGGCACCTACGAGCAGTACTTC.

The chain employs TRBV27 and TRBJ2-4; 9 nucleotides agree with TRBD2. J lost 9 bases, V lost 2 bases, and 5 bases had no gene match. CDR3 length: 14 amino acids. Germline assignment: CDR1 MNHEY and CDR2 SMNVEV (reference sequence). The CDR3 reads CASSLTRGGVIQYF. The CDR3 region has the DNA TGTGCCAGCAGTTTAACGCGGGGGGGCGTCATTCAGTACTTC.

The chain uses TRBV25-1 and TRBJ2-7, with 13 bases aligning to TRBD2. The CDR3 sequence is 14 residues long. Germline CDR1 reads MGHDK; CDR2 reads SYGVNS. Unmatched junction bases numbered 5, after V lost 6 bases and J lost 6 bases. This CDR3 is CASSGLAGEPEQYF. The CDR3 DNA reads as TGTGCCAGCAGCGGACTAGCGGGAGAGCCCGAGCAGTACTTC.

This rearrangement joins TRBV4-3 to TRBJ2-5; the match to TRBD2 covers 9 bases. The germline CDR1 and CDR2 sequences are LGHNA and YSLEER. V lost 0 bases to trimming and J lost 2 bases; unmatched junction nucleotides: 16. The CDR3 consists of 20 residues. The CDR3 region has the DNA TGCGCCAGCAGCCAAGACCCAGCGGGGAGGCGGGAGGGGCTACAAGAGACCCAGTACTTC. Its protein product is CASSQDPAGRREGLQETQYF.

The chain is built from TRBV11-2 and TRBJ2-7; 7 nucleotides line up with TRBD2. Germline V lookup: CDR1 SGHAT, CDR2 FQNNGV. V shed 5 bases and J 2 bases; nucleotides not matched to a gene: 9. This CDR3 contains 15 residues. CDR3 DNA sequence: TGTGCCAGCAGCCCCGGGACTACGAGCGCCTACGAGCAGTACTTC. It specifies CASSPGTTSAYEQYF.

This clone turned up a few times. This chain links TRBV5-8 with TRBJ1-4; D might be TRBD1 (5 bases). The V end lost 0 bases, the J end lost 8 bases, and 11 bases lay between the germline ends. The CDR3 consists of 14 residues. Germline CDR1 is SGHTS and CDR2 is YDEGEE. The CDR3 DNA sequence: TGTGCCAGCAGCTTGGTCTCCGGACACGAAAAACTGTTTTTT. This gives the protein CASSLVSGHEKLFF.

The J gene is TRBJ2-1, the V gene TRBV6-1; 8 bases align to TRBD1. Germline V gene data show CDR1 as MNHNS and CDR2 as SASEGT. This CDR3 contains 14 residues. J was trimmed by 4 bases and V by 2 bases; bases with no gene match: 1. The CDR3 sequence: CASSEQGAYNEQFF. The CDR3, as DNA: TGTGCCAGCAGTGAACAGGGGGCTTACAATGAGCAGTTCTTC.

The chain joins TRBV9 to TRBJ2-1; 10 nucleotides match TRBD2. Germline loops: CDR1 SGDLS, CDR2 YYNGEE. The CDR3 spans 16 residues. V shed 3 bases and J 6 bases; nucleotides not matched to a gene: 9. CDR3 residues: CASSDRLLAGANEQFF. Written as DNA, the CDR3 is TGTGCCAGCAGCGACAGGCTGCTAGCGGGAGCCAATGAGCAGTTCTTC.

The chain uses TRBV19 and TRBJ1-2, with D tentatively TRBD1 (5 bases). V lost 8 bases and J lost 5, with 18 bases in between. The CDR3 is 14 amino acids. Looked up from germline, CDR1 is LNHDA and CDR2 is SQIVND (reference sequence). CDR3 region: CASVDRGQYYGYTF. CDR3 bases: TGTGCCAGTGTTGATAGGGGCCAATATTATGGCTACACCTTC.

Concerning this clone itself: The identical CDR3 is also encoded by other nucleotide sequences in the sample. This chain links TRBV20-1 with TRBJ2-1, with D possibly being TRBD2 (5 bases). This CDR3 is 11 amino acids long. V gave up 2 bases and J gave up 9 bases, with 8 bases separating them. Germline CDR1 is DFQATT and CDR2 is SNEGSKA (reference sequence). Written as DNA, the CDR3 is TGCAGTGCTAGATCCCGGGGTGAGCAGTTCTTC. Translated, it gives CSARSRGEQFF.

The DNA of the CDR3 is TGTGCCAGCTCACCACCTAGCGGCAATGAGCAGTTCTTC. Its translation is CASSPPSGNEQFF. The V call is TRBV18, the J call TRBJ2-1, with a tentative D call TRBD2 (6 bases). The CDR3 contains 13 residues. V was pared by 0 bases and J by 6 bases, with 6 bases between. From germline, CDR1 is KGHSH and CDR2 LQKENI.

The rearrangement links TRBV6-5 to TRBJ2-2, with D perhaps matching TRBD1 (5 bases). The CDR3 totals 15 residues. V dropped 2 bases and J dropped 6 bases, with 13 bases sitting between them. Germline V CDR1 and CDR2: MNHEY, SVGAGI. The CDR3 is CASSYTPGQAGELFF. The CDR3 nucleotides are TGTGCCAGCAGTTACACCCCAGGGCAGGCCGGGGAGCTGTTTTTT.

The chain links TRBV4-3 to TRBJ2-1; 7 bases fit TRBD2. Germline-derived CDR1 and CDR2 are LGHNA and YSLEER. V lost 4 bases, J lost 3 bases, and 6 bases stayed unmatched. This CDR3 has 15 amino acids. This CDR3 reads CASSREAGFYNEQFF. Here the CDR3 DNA reads TGCGCCAGCAGCCGGGAAGCGGGGTTCTACAATGAGCAGTTCTTC.

V is TRBV2 and J is TRBJ1-5, with TRBD1 matching over 11 bases. Trimming cost V 2 bases and J 4 bases; bases outside gene matches: 4. CDR1 SNHLY and CDR2 FYNNEI come from the germline V gene. The CDR3 is 16 amino acids. As DNA, the CDR3 is TGTGCCAGCAGTGAAACAGGACAGGGGGCTAATCAGCCCCAGCATTTT. It codes for CASSETGQGANQPQHF. Looking up the rest from reference TRBV2 and TRBJ1-5 gives the full variable domain: EPEVTQTPSHQVTQMGQEVILRCVPISNHLYFYWYRQILGQKVEFLVSFYNNEISEKSEIFDDQFSVERPDGSNFTLKIRSTKLEDSAMYFCASSETGQGANQPQHFGDGTRLSIL.

The gene calls are TRBV7-8 and TRBJ2-3; tentative D call: TRBD2 (6 bases). In germline, CDR1 is SGHVS, CDR2 FQNEAQ. The CDR3 runs to 16 residues. V was trimmed by 2 bases and J by 0 bases, leaving 12 bases between them. The CDR3 bases are TGTGCCAGCAGCTTACCGAGGGCGGGAAGCACAGATACGCAGTATTTT. Protein product: CASSLPRAGSTDTQYF.

CDR3 amino acids: CASSQKNQRSRESHEQYF. The DNA for the CDR3 is TGTGCCAGCAGCCAAAAAAACCAACGAAGCCGCGAGAGTCACGAGCAGTACTTC. The genes are TRBV5-6 and TRBJ2-7; D remains ambiguous. Germline loops: CDR1 SGHDT, CDR2 YYEEEE. The V end lost 4 bases, the J end lost 5 bases, and 28 bases lay between the germline ends. The CDR3 loop spans 18 amino acids.

Notes on this clone: One end of the junction does not line up with germline, which may come from a read error. The chain links TRBV14 to TRBJ1-1; 9 positions agree with TRBD1. Germline V gives CDR1 SGHDN, CDR2 FVKESK. There are 15 residues in the CDR3. Here the CDR3 reads CASTTGGTMNTEASF. The CDR3 DNA reads TGTGCCAGTACCACAGGGGGCACAATGAACACTGAAGCTTCCTTT.

The genes are TRBV6-1 and TRBJ1-5, with D hard to call. The germline V gene has CDR1 MNHNS and CDR2 SASEGT. The CDR3 is made up of 13 amino acids. V lost 2 bases to trimming and J lost 2 bases, with 4 bases between them. Here the CDR3 reads CASSESGNQPQHF. CDR3 nucleotide sequence: TGTGCCAGCAGTGAAAGCGGCAATCAGCCCCAGCATTTT.

The gene calls are TRBV5-1 and TRBJ2-3; D gene uncertain. Germline values: CDR1 SGHRS, CDR2 YFSETQ. CDR3 length: 18 residues. V gave up 0 bases and J gave up 2 bases, with 19 bases separating them. CDR3 sequence: CASSLVHGNLTFTDTQYF. The CDR3 bases are TGCGCCAGCAGCTTGGTCCATGGCAACCTCACATTCACAGATACGCAGTATTTT. Using reference TRBV5-1 and TRBJ2-3 for the parts outside the CDR3, the full variable domain is KAGVTQTPRYLIKTRGQQVTLSCSPISGHRSVSWYQQTPGQGLQFLFEYFSETQRNKGNFPGRFSGRQFSNSRSEMNVSTLELGDSALYLCASSLVHGNLTFTDTQYFGPGTRLTVL.